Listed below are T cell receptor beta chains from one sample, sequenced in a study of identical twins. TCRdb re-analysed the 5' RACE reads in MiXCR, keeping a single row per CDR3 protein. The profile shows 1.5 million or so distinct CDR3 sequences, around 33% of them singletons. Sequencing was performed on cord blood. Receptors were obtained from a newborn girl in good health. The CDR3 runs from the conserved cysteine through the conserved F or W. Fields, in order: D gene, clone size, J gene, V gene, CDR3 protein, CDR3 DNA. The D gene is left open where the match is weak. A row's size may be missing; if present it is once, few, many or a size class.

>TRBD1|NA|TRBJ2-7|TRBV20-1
CKPGQPYEQYF
TGCAAACCGGGACAGCCCTACGAGCAGTACTTC
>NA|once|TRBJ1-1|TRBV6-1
CASRREGPNTEAFF
TGTGCCAGCAGGAGGGAGGGCCCGAACACTGAAGCTTTCTTT
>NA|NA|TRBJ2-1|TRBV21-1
CASEGGGEGSSYNEQFF
TGTGCCAGCGAGGGAGGGGGCGAGGGAAGCTCCTACAATGAGCAGTTCTTC
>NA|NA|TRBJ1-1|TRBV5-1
CASSLFRAGSEAFF
TGCGCCAGCAGCTTGTTTCGGGCAGGGTCCGAAGCTTTCTTT
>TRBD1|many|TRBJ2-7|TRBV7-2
CASSWDRGSYEQYF
TGTGCCAGCAGTTGGGACAGGGGGTCCTACGAGCAGTACTTC
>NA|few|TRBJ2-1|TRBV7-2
CASSLAGSRGYNEQFF
TGTGCCAGCAGCTTAGCGGGATCGCGAGGGTACAATGAGCAGTTCTTC
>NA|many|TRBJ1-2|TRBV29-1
CSVEDGRNNYGYTF
TGCAGCGTTGAAGATGGACGGAATAACTATGGCTACACCTTC
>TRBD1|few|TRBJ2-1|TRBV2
CASSEAGQGAIYNEQFF
TGTGCCAGCAGTGAAGCGGGGCAGGGGGCGATCTACAATGAGCAGTTCTTC
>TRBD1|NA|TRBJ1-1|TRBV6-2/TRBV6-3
CASSYTRDRRGTEAFF
TGTGCCAGCAGTTACACCCGGGACAGAAGAGGCACTGAAGCTTTCTTT
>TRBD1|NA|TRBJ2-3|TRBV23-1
CASRTSPTGGISTDTQYF
TGCGCCAGCAGGACTTCCCCGACAGGGGGGATTTCCACAGATACGCAGTATTTT
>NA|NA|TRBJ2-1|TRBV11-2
CASSSPTGWGEQFF
TGTGCCAGCAGCTCCCCTACTGGCTGGGGTGAGCAGTTCTTC
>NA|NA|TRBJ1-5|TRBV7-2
CASSFEDYYSNQPQHF
TGTGCCAGCAGCTTCGAAGATTATTATAGCAATCAGCCCCAGCATTTT
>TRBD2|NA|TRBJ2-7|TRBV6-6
CASSPPASGGYNEQYF
TGTGCCAGCAGTCCACCTGCTAGCGGGGGCTACAATGAGCAGTACTTC
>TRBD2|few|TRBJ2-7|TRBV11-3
CASSRGLAGGQYEQYF
TGTGCCAGCAGCAGGGGACTAGCGGGGGGACAATACGAGCAGTACTTC
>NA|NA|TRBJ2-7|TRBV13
CASGQRVQRLYEQYF
TGTGCCAGCGGCCAGCGAGTACAGCGACTCTACGAGCAGTACTTC
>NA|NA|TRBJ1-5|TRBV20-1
CSARTDFNQPQHF
TGCAGTGCTAGAACCGATTTTAATCAGCCCCAGCATTTT
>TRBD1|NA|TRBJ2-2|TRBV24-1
CATSELGQATGELFF
TGTGCCACCAGTGAATTAGGACAGGCCACCGGGGAGCTGTTTTTT
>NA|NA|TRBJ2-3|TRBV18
CASSPALVRRSGATDTQYF
TGTGCCAGCTCACCAGCCCTAGTTCGTCGAAGTGGGGCCACAGATACGCAGTATTTT
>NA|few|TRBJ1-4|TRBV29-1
CSGEGRTNEKLFF
TGCAGCGGGGAAGGGAGAACTAATGAAAAACTGTTTTTT
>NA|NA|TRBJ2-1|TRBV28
CASSFRGGKNEQFF
TGTGCCAGCAGTTTTAGAGGGGGGAAGAATGAGCAGTTCTTC
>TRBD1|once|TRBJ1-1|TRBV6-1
CASSDAGGLNTEAFF
TGTGCCAGCAGTGACGCAGGGGGTCTGAACACTGAAGCTTTCTTT
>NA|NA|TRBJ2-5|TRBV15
CATSRALAVNEQYF
TGTGCCACCAGCAGAGCCCTAGCCGTGAATGAGCAGTACTTC
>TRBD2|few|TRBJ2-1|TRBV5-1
CASGESGGNEQFF
TGCGCCAGCGGGGAATCCGGGGGGAACGAGCAGTTCTTC
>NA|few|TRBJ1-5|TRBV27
CASSLGGQGVQPQHF
TGTGCCAGCAGTTTAGGAGGGCAGGGAGTACAGCCCCAGCATTTT
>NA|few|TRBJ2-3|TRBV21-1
CASSKFGDTQYF
TGTGCCAGCAGCAAATTTGGAGATACGCAGTATTTT
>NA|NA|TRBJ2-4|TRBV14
CASSREVLARYNEQYF
TGTGCCAGCAGCAGGGAAGTGCTAGCGCGATACAATGAGCAGTACTTC
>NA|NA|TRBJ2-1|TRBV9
CASSVEPGTYEQFF
TGTGCCAGCAGCGTAGAGCCAGGGACCTACGAGCAGTTCTTC
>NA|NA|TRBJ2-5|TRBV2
CASNRRLTEETQYF
TGTGCCAGCAATCGAAGACTGACCGAAGAGACCCAGTACTTC
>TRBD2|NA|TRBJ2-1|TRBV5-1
CASRVLAGVYEQFF
TGCGCCAGCAGAGTCCTAGCGGGAGTTTATGAGCAGTTCTTC
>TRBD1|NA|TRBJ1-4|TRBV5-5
CASETGPTNEKLFF
TGTGCCAGCGAGACAGGGCCAACTAATGAAAAACTGTTTTTT
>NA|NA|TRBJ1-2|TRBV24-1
CATSDPRTAYGYTF
TGTGCCACCAGTGATCCCCGGACAGCCTATGGCTACACCTTC
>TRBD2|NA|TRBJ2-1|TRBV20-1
CSARSGGASYNEQFF
TGCAGTGCTAGATCCGGGGGGGCCTCCTACAATGAGCAGTTCTTC
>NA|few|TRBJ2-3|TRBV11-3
CASSAGGQLTDTQYF
TGTGCCAGCAGCGCCGGAGGACAACTCACAGATACGCAGTATTTT
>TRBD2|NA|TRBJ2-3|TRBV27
CASSLLLAGGITDTQYF
TGTGCCAGCAGTTTACTACTAGCGGGAGGGATTACAGATACGCAGTATTTT
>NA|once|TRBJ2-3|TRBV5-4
CASRGHGAPTDTQYF
TGTGCCAGCAGGGGTCACGGGGCACCCACAGATACGCAGTATTTT
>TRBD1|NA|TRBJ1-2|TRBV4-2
CASSQGDRFGGSGYTF
TGTGCCAGCAGCCAAGGGGACAGGTTCGGGGGAAGTGGCTACACCTTC
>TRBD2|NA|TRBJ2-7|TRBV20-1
CSARAGLAGELYEQYF
TGCAGTGCCAGGGCGGGACTAGCGGGAGAGTTATACGAGCAGTACTTC
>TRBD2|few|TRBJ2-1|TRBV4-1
CASSPFTGRDSYNEQFF
TGCGCCAGCAGCCCCTTTACGGGGAGGGATAGCTACAATGAGCAGTTCTTC
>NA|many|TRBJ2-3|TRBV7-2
CASSPRLGDTQYF
TGCGCCAGCAGCCCTAGGCTCGGAGATACGCAGTATTTT
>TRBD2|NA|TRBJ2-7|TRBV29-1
CSVERVGGEQYF
TGCAGCGTTGAACGTGTGGGGGGGGAGCAGTACTTC
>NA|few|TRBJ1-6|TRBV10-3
CAISRTFADSPLHF
TGTGCCATCAGTCGGACCTTCGCTGATTCACCCCTCCACTTT
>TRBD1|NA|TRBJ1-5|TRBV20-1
CSARDFDREGWQPQHF
TGCAGTGCTAGAGATTTTGACAGGGAGGGATGGCAGCCCCAGCATTTT
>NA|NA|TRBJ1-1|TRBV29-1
CSVELQARGAFF
TGCAGCGTTGAATTGCAGGCTAGAGGAGCTTTCTTT
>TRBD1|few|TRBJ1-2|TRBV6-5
CASNPTGAKSYVYTF
TGTGCCAGCAACCCGACAGGGGCCAAATCCTATGTCTACACCTTC
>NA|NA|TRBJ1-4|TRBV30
CAWSPRTARNEKLFF
TGTGCCTGGAGTCCGCGGACAGCTCGTAATGAAAAACTGTTTTTT
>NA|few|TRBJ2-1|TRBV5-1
CASSLGDWGANEQFF
TGCGCCAGCAGCTTGGGGGACTGGGGGGCCAATGAGCAGTTCTTC
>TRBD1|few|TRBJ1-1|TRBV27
CASSAGGPMNTEAFF
TGTGCCAGCAGTGCAGGGGGCCCCATGAACACTGAAGCTTTCTTT
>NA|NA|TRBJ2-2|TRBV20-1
CSARTMAPNTGELFF
TGCAGTGCTAGAACGATGGCCCCGAACACCGGGGAGCTGTTTTTT
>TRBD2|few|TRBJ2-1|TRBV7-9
CASSLIGAGDNEQFF
TGTGCCAGCAGCTTGATAGGAGCGGGAGACAATGAGCAGTTCTTC